This T cell receptor (beta chain) originates from a study of PD-L1 blockade in urothelial cancer. Study summary: Males with bladder-origin urothelial cancer constituted about 85% of the 29 patients. Analyses were performed on blood at 3 weeks after treatment start (the second dose) and at 6 weeks.

This CDR3 region has 13 residues. V dropped 1 base and J dropped 4 bases, with 4 bases sitting between them. Germline V gene lookup returns CDR1 SGHAT and CDR2 FQNNGV. Only in-frame clones appear in the TCRdb table, and some are missing; sequencing was by immunoSEQ multiplex PCR. This sample has approximately 34,000 clones, with around 80% found just once. Each patient presented with locally advanced or metastatic urothelial carcinoma. The receptor was derived from a man aged 55 to 69 with urothelial cancer. The chain links TRBV11-2 to TRBJ2-2; the D is unclear. Sequenced here: PBMCs, sampled around atezolizumab (anti-PD-L1) treatment. The CDR3: CASSLAGTGELFF. The CDR3 DNA follows: TGTGCCAGCAGCTTAGCAGGCACCGGGGAGCTGTTTTTT.